The 8 T cell receptor beta chains in this list originate from one sample, sequenced in a study of blood T cell repertoires in COVID-19. Method: immunoSEQ multiplex PCR; TCRdb's copy keeps in-frame clones and lacks some. This table has 150,000 to 200,000 clones, roughly 84% appearing once. The sample consisted of PBMCs or T cells enriched from blood (not recorded which). The receptors were sampled from a woman in her forties or fifties who had recovered from COVID-19.

The chain joins TRBV3-1 (or the pseudogene TRBV3-2) to TRBJ1-6; 8 bases are shared with TRBD1. V lost 0 bases, J lost 4 bases, and 5 bases stayed unmatched. The germline CDR1 and CDR2 sequences are LGHDT and YNNKEL (reference sequence). The CDR3 totals 17 residues. The CDR3 reads CASSQESRTGYNSPLHF. The DNA for the CDR3 is TGTGCCAGCAGCCAAGAAAGCCGGACAGGGTATAATTCACCCCTCCACTTT.

The genes are TRBV25-1 and TRBJ2-3; 7 bases match TRBD2. CDR1 MGHDK and CDR2 SYGVNS come from the germline V gene. The ends lost 4 bases at V and 5 bases at J; junction bases unmatched: 12. The CDR3 length is 16 residues. CDR3 coding DNA: TGTGCCAGCAGTGGGGTCGGGAGGCCTAGCGGAGATACGCAGTATTTT. It translates to CASSGVGRPSGDTQYF.

The chain couples TRBV6-5 to TRBJ1-1; D ambiguous. The length of the CDR3 is 12 residues. The V gene's germline CDR1 is MNHEY and CDR2 SVGAGI. The V gene lost 7 bases and the J gene lost 4 bases, with 10 bases spanning the gap. CDR3 protein: CASMGRVTEAFF. CDR3 in DNA: TGTGCCAGCATGGGCAGAGTCACTGAAGCTTTCTTT.

V is TRBV7-9 and J is TRBJ1-2, with 8 nucleotides matching TRBD1. Germline trimming cut 1 base from V and 6 bases from J; bases unmatched to any gene: 7. Germline V gives CDR1 SEHNR, CDR2 FQNEAQ (reference sequence). This CDR3 comprises 15 residues. CDR3: CASSLDRTGNNGYTF. The CDR3 DNA is TGTGCCAGCAGCTTAGATCGGACAGGGAATAATGGCTACACCTTC.

This chain joins TRBV7-3 and TRBJ2-5; the D gene is possibly TRBD2 (6 bases). The V end lost 3 bases, the J end lost 4 bases, and 18 bases lay between the germline ends. The V gene's germline CDR1 is SGHTA and CDR2 FQGTGA. The CDR3 has 16 amino acids. The chain's CDR3 is CASSFDPGRRGETQYF. The CDR3 coding sequence is TGTGCCAGCAGCTTTGACCCGGGACGGAGGGGAGAGACCCAGTACTTC.

The chain carries TRBV6-4 and TRBJ2-7; TRBD1 agrees at 7 bases. From germline, CDR1 is MRHNA and CDR2 SNTAGT. Germline trimming cut 0 bases from V and 5 bases from J; bases unmatched to any gene: 7. CDR3 length: 15 residues. The CDR3 nucleotides are TGTGCCAGCAGTGACTCGGAAGGGGGCCAGGACGAGCAGTACTTC. Translating it yields CASSDSEGGQDEQYF.

V is TRBV5-1 and J is TRBJ2-1; no reliable D call. V dropped 0 bases and J dropped 8 bases, with 12 bases sitting between them. This CDR3 has 14 residues. Germline values: CDR1 SGHRS, CDR2 YFSETQ. CDR3 residues: CASSLATGRDEQFF. Written as DNA, the CDR3 is TGCGCCAGCAGCTTGGCCACGGGTAGAGATGAGCAGTTCTTC.

This clone was detected only once. The rearrangement uses TRBV28 and TRBJ2-1; TRBD2 matches 10 bases. Unmatched junction bases numbered 17, after V lost 6 bases and J lost 6 bases. Germline lookup yields CDR1 MDHEN and CDR2 SYDVKM. The CDR3 is 18 residues long. The CDR3 DNA is TGTGCCAGCAGGGAGCGGACTAGCGGTCTCCTAGGGGGCAATGAGCAGTTCTTC. It specifies CASRERTSGLLGGNEQFF. Full variable domain (remainder filled in from reference TRBV28 and TRBJ2-1): DVKVTQSSRYLVKRTGEKVFLECVQDMDHENMFWYRQDPGLGLRLIYFSYDVKMKEKGDIPEGYSVSREKKERFSLILESASTNQTSMYLCASRERTSGLLGGNEQFFGPGTRLTVL.